This TCR beta chain was sequenced during a study of blood T cell repertoires in COVID-19. Turning to the study itself: Samples taken during acute and convalescent COVID-19 were collected in the United States, Italy and Spain. PBMCs, B-cell-depleted T cells, or T cells provided the cDNA or gDNA that made up the material.

V dropped 7 bases and J dropped 7 bases, with 16 bases sitting between them. The CDR3 extends over 13 amino acids. Authors' data handling: Nucleated cell number was recorded as an estimate derived from reference gene primer amplification. Some clones are missing from TCRdb's copy, which holds only in-frame ones; the method was immunoSEQ multiplex PCR. V and J calls and clone size follow that table, whereas D and trimming were derived from the DNA. The sample carries around 60,000 clones, about 81% recorded once. The source material was peripheral blood. The receptor comes from a man older than 75 with acute or convalescent COVID-19. V gene TRBV12-3 or TRBV12-4 combines with J gene TRBJ1-2; D is unresolved. CDR3 sequence (DNA): TGTGCCAGCACCGAGGGAGGTAGTTTTGGCTACACCTTC. It specifies CASTEGGSFGYTF.